One and the same sample provided the 11 T cell receptor beta chains below, sequenced in a study of metastatic and nonmetastatic thyroid tumors. TCRdb re-analyzed the PCR reads using MiXCR. The sample has 30,000 to 40,000 clones, approximately 31% seen once. All patients were untreated before thyroid surgery. The sample consisted of tumor tissue. Receptors were obtained from a female donor with papillary thyroid cancer or a benign thyroid nodule (not recorded which). Some clones in this sample may be carry-over from other donors' samples.

The sample holds one count of this clone. V is TRBV5-1 and J is TRBJ2-5; D possibly corresponds to TRBD1 (5 bases). The V end was cut by 1 base, the J end by 1 base, with 14 bases between. The germline CDR1 and CDR2 sequences are SGHRS and YFSETQ. The CDR3 is 16 residues long. In nucleotides, the CDR3 is TGCGCCAGCAGCTTGTTACTCCTCGACAGCCAAGAGACCCAGTACTTC. Its translation: CASSLLLLDSQETQYF.

In its sample, this clone was seen a few times. The V call is TRBV6-5, the J call TRBJ1-2, with 10 bases matching TRBD1. Germline trimming cut 4 bases from V and 0 bases from J; bases unmatched to any gene: 5. CDR3 size: 16 residues. Germline CDR1 and CDR2: MNHEY and SVGAGI. This CDR3 reads CASSSGQGSTNYGYTF. For the CDR3, the DNA is TGTGCCAGCAGTTCGGGACAGGGGTCCACTAACTATGGCTACACCTTC.

The rearrangement links TRBV19 to TRBJ1-2; TRBD1 matches 9 bases. The germline V gene encodes CDR1 LNHDA and CDR2 SQIVND (reference sequence). The CDR3 runs to 13 residues. The V segment lost 5 bases and the J segment 8 bases; nucleotides outside the gene matches: 6. CDR3 DNA: TGTGCCAGTAGTCCACAGGGGGCGGGAGGCTACACCTTC. As protein: CASSPQGAGGYTF.

This clone was seen a handful of times. The V call is TRBV12-3 or TRBV12-4, the J call TRBJ2-3; 16 bases fit TRBD2. With V trimmed by 6 bases and J by 0 bases, 3 bases remained unmatched. The CDR3 sequence is 17 residues long. The CDR3 region has the DNA TGTGCCAGCAGGGGGACTAGCGGGGGGGTTAGCACAGATACGCAGTATTTT. Translation gives CASRGTSGGVSTDTQYF.

This chain uses TRBV2 with TRBJ2-7; no firm D call. The ends were cut back, 2 bases at V and 7 bases at J, with 12 bases in the middle. There are 13 residues in the CDR3. Germline V gene lookup returns CDR1 SNHLY and CDR2 FYNNEI. CDR3 bases: TGTGCCAGCAGTGAATACAGCCCCTGGGAGCAGTACTTC. Residues: CASSEYSPWEQYF.

The genes are TRBV7-2 and TRBJ2-7; TRBD1 matches at 7 bases. Germline CDR1 and CDR2: SGHTA and FQGNSA. J lost 2 bases, V lost 1 base, and 5 bases had no gene match. The CDR3 totals 15 residues. CDR3 in amino acids: CASSLDGTETYEQYF. In DNA form, the CDR3 reads TGTGCCAGCAGCTTAGACGGGACAGAAACCTACGAGCAGTACTTC.

V is TRBV20-1 and J is TRBJ2-7; tentatively, D is TRBD1 or TRBD2 (5 bases each). The CDR3 loop spans 15 amino acids. V was shortened by 6 bases and J by 5 bases, with 23 bases between the two germline ends. CDR1 and CDR2 from the germline V gene are DFQATT and SNEGSKA (reference sequence). Here the CDR3 reads CSAVVLGGWGNEQYF. The CDR3 bases are TGCAGTGCCGTAGTACTCGGCGGCTGGGGGAACGAGCAGTACTTC.

This clone was picked up a small number of times. CDR3 protein: CATSTPGHTKDYGYTF. The DNA for the CDR3 is TGTGCCACCAGCACCCCGGGCCACACAAAGGATTATGGCTACACCTTC. J is TRBJ1-2 and V is TRBV15; no clear D gene. This CDR3 spans 16 amino acids. From germline, CDR1 is LNHNV and CDR2 YYDKDF (reference sequence). V was clipped by 4 bases and J by 5 bases, with 20 bases between them.

This clone showed up just a few times. This chain links TRBV15 with TRBJ2-7; D remains ambiguous. V lost 1 base and J 2 bases, leaving 3 bases between the germline ends. Germline lookup yields CDR1 LNHNV and CDR2 YYDKDF (reference sequence). The CDR3 is 12 amino acids. Here the CDR3 reads CATSRVPYEQYF. The CDR3 DNA is TGTGCCACCAGCAGAGTACCCTACGAGCAGTACTTC.

This chain uses TRBV11-2 with TRBJ1-5; tentatively, D is TRBD1 (5 bases). Germline CDR1 is SGHAT and CDR2 is FQNNGV. The CDR3 length is 15 residues. The germline V and J ends were trimmed by 5 bases and 6 bases, with 17 bases remaining between them. The CDR3 sequence: CASSRAGVVGQPQHF. CDR3 coding DNA: TGTGCCAGCAGCCGCGCGGGGGTAGTGGGTCAGCCCCAGCATTTT.

The chain has TRBV3-1 and TRBJ2-3, with 11 bases lining up with TRBD2. V was clipped by 0 bases and J by 4 bases; unmatched bases: 6. The germline V gene encodes CDR1 LGHDT and CDR2 YNNKEL (reference sequence). This CDR3 is built from 17 residues. The DNA of the CDR3 is TGTGCCAGCAGCCAAGATGCCGGACTAGCGGGCGCAGATACGCAGTATTTT. This encodes CASSQDAGLAGADTQYF.